These 17 T cell receptor beta chains were sequenced from one sample in a study of T cell changes during pregnancy in multiple sclerosis. Using immunoSEQ multiplex PCR, the repertoire was profiled, and TCRdb retains in-frame clones only, with some absent. The sample lists roughly 20,000 clones, around 85% occurring once. The source was CD8+ T cells from peripheral blood mononuclear cells, collected after pregnancy. These receptors were obtained from a female donor in good health, enrolled as a control in a pregnancy study.

Points on this clone: The conserved final phenylalanine or tryptophan is absent from the CDR3, which likely points to a read error. The DNA is omitted, as the CDR3 cannot be located on it reliably, and the CDR3 follows TCRdb's listing. This sequence joins TRBV6-5 and TRBJ1-3; TRBD1, the table's D call, was not compared with the DNA. Per germline, CDR1 MNHEY and CDR2 SVGAGI. Termini included, the CDR3 measures 12 amino acids. The CDR3 region is CASSTGSPGYSG.

This clone was counted between two and nine times. The chain couples TRBV7-9 to TRBJ1-4, with D unresolved. The V end lost 5 bases, the J end lost 6 bases, and 7 bases lay between the germline ends. This CDR3 contains 12 residues. The germline V gene has CDR1 SEHNR and CDR2 FQNEAQ (reference sequence). CDR3 region: CASSHEDEKLFF. For the CDR3, the DNA is TGTGCCAGCAGCCACGAGGATGAAAAACTGTTTTTT.

The CDR3 DNA is TGTGCCAGCAGCTTGGGGCAGGGGGACTATGGCTACACCTTC. Encoded protein: CASSLGQGDYGYTF. This rearrangement joins TRBV5-4 to TRBJ1-2; 7 bases align to TRBD1. After removal of 0 bases from V and 3 bases from J, the junction contained 2 bases not matched to a gene. The length of the CDR3 is 14 residues. Germline V gene data show CDR1 as SGHNT and CDR2 as YYREEE (reference sequence).

This clone was seen only a few times. The J gene is TRBJ1-1, the V gene TRBV29-1, with 9 bases matching TRBD1. The CDR3 spans 13 residues. CDR1 is SQVTM, CDR2 ANQGSEA, per germline. V shed 4 bases, J shed 5 bases, and the junction held 5 bases outside the gene matches. The CDR3 DNA follows: TGCAGCGTTGTAACACAGGGGGCAACTGAAGCTTTCTTT. This encodes CSVVTQGATEAFF.

The chain joins TRBV6-1 to TRBJ2-7; 9 bases agree with TRBD1. CDR1 and CDR2 (germline): MNHNS, SASEGT. The V segment lost 4 bases and the J segment 3 bases; nucleotides outside the gene matches: 7. CDR3 length: 15 residues. In DNA, the CDR3 is TGTGCCAGCAGTGTTTCCGGGACAGGGAGCTACGAGCAGTACTTC. Its translation: CASSVSGTGSYEQYF.

The chain has TRBV5-6 and TRBJ2-7, with 7 bases that match TRBD1. The germline V gene encodes CDR1 SGHDT and CDR2 YYEEEE. After removal of 4 bases from V and 4 bases from J, the junction contained 5 bases not matched to a gene. The CDR3 is 13 amino acids. CDR3 bases: TGTGCCAGCAGCAGAGGGGGCTCGTACGAGCAGTACTTC. This sequence encodes CASSRGGSYEQYF.

V usage is TRBV7-8 and J usage is TRBJ1-1; 7 bases line up with TRBD1. From germline, CDR1 is SGHVS and CDR2 FQNEAQ. The CDR3 covers 19 residues. The junction had 18 bases not matched to a gene; V was cut back by 2 bases and J by 3 bases. CDR3: CASSLWGRSGRRGDTEAFF. The CDR3 DNA sequence: TGTGCCAGCAGCTTATGGGGTAGGTCAGGACGCAGGGGGGACACTGAAGCTTTCTTT.

The chain carries TRBV6-5 and TRBJ2-7; TRBD2 might be the D (6 bases). This CDR3 has 14 amino acids. The V gene's germline CDR1 is MNHEY and CDR2 SVGAGI. V shed 5 bases and J shed 0 bases, with 11 bases lying between them. CDR3 sequence: CASSEGLFSYEQYF. DNA of the CDR3: TGTGCCAGCAGTGAGGGACTGTTCTCCTACGAGCAGTACTTC.

The chain recombines TRBV4-1 with TRBJ2-3; 10 bases line up with TRBD1. The germline V gene has CDR1 MGHRA and CDR2 YSYEKL. V was pared by 7 bases and J by 2 bases, with 6 bases of the junction left unmatched. The CDR3 extends over 15 amino acids. The CDR3, as DNA: TGCGCCAGCACCGCCGGGACAGGGGTCACAGATACGCAGTATTTT. Translated: CASTAGTGVTDTQYF.

Note on this clone: At one end the junction does not follow the germline gene, possibly because of a read error. This chain uses TRBV27 with TRBJ1-1; 7 nucleotides match TRBD1. Germline CDR1 reads MNHEY; CDR2 reads SMNVEV (reference sequence). The CDR3 totals 14 residues. CDR3 residues: CASSLSTGDTEAFF. For the CDR3, the DNA is TGTGCCAGCAGTCTATCTACAGGGGACACTGAAGCTTTCTTT.

The chain's CDR3 is CASSPLASGRSEQYF. CDR3 in DNA: TGTGCCAGCAGCCCCCTGGCTAGCGGGAGATCCGAGCAGTACTTC. The chain is built from TRBV9 and TRBJ2-7, with 10 bases identical to TRBD2. The CDR3 length is 15 residues. V shed 4 bases, J shed 6 bases, and the junction held 10 bases outside the gene matches. Germline loops: CDR1 SGDLS, CDR2 YYNGEE.

This sequence joins TRBV4-1 and TRBJ1-1, with 11 bases lining up with TRBD1. Per germline, CDR1 MGHRA and CDR2 YSYEKL. V lost 0 bases to trimming and J lost 0 bases; unmatched junction nucleotides: 3. This CDR3 region has 17 residues. CDR3 amino acids: CASSQEPGQGVNTEAFF. CDR3 bases: TGCGCCAGCAGCCAAGAGCCGGGACAGGGGGTGAACACTGAAGCTTTCTTT.

V gene TRBV19 combines with J gene TRBJ1-2; 8 nucleotides line up with TRBD1. J lost 4 bases, V lost 3 bases, and 7 bases had no gene match. The V gene's germline CDR1 is LNHDA and CDR2 SQIVND (reference sequence). The CDR3 runs 15 residues. The CDR3 region has the DNA TGTGCCAGTAGTATCTATGACAGGGGCGGCTATGGCTACACCTTC. Translation: CASSIYDRGGYGYTF.

This sequence joins TRBV4-3 and TRBJ2-1; maybe TRBD2 (5 bases). CDR3 length equals 15 residues. Trimming pared 2 bases from V and 3 bases from J, leaving 11 bases between. The germline CDR1 and CDR2 sequences are LGHNA and YSLEER. The CDR3 spells CASSQLTTLYNEQFF. In DNA form, the CDR3 reads TGCGCCAGCAGCCAACTGACTACCCTCTACAATGAGCAGTTCTTC.

This chain uses TRBV6-6 with TRBJ2-2, with D maybe TRBD2 (6 bases). This CDR3 spans 15 amino acids. Germline assignment: CDR1 MNHNY and CDR2 SVGAGI (reference sequence). V was pared by 0 bases and J by 1 base, with 6 bases between. CDR3 region: CASSYSGGNTGELFF. The CDR3 DNA follows: TGTGCCAGCAGTTACTCCGGGGGGAACACCGGGGAGCTGTTTTTT.

This chain connects TRBV13 to TRBJ2-2, with 12 bases aligning to TRBD1. The V gene's germline CDR1 is PRHDT and CDR2 FYEKMQ (reference sequence). CDR3 size: 19 residues. V lost 5 bases and J lost 3; bases outside the gene matches: 13. CDR3 loop: CASSQDRGGTGGYTGELFF. The DNA for the CDR3 is TGTGCCAGCAGCCAAGACCGTGGAGGGACAGGGGGCTACACCGGGGAGCTGTTTTTT.

This clone appeared a single time. The chain is built from TRBV14 and TRBJ1-2; 8 bases line up with TRBD1. Germline V gene lookup returns CDR1 SGHDN and CDR2 FVKESK. The V segment lost 4 bases and the J segment 3 bases; nucleotides outside the gene matches: 16. The CDR3 totals 18 residues. The CDR3 nucleotides are TGTGCCAGCAGCCCGTCGACCCGTATGACAGGGGACGACTATGGCTACACCTTC. Translating it yields CASSPSTRMTGDDYGYTF.